One and the same sample provided the 15 T cell receptor beta chains below, sequenced in a study of T cell responses to AZD1222 COVID-19 vaccine. The method was immunoSEQ multiplex PCR; TCRdb's version includes in-frame clones alone and lacks a portion of them. The sample carries some 140,000 clones, 90% recorded once. The sample consisted of peripheral blood, taken on day 0 of AZD1222 vaccination. These receptors were taken from an adult in good health.

V and J are TRBV27 and TRBJ2-7; D might be TRBD1 (6 bases). Germline CDR1 MNHEY, CDR2 SMNVEV (reference sequence). CDR3 length: 16 amino acids. Trimming stripped 5 bases from V and 0 bases from J, with 17 bases between. The CDR3 spells CASSRIGQSHSYEQYF. As DNA, the CDR3 is TGTGCCAGCAGTCGGATTGGACAGTCCCACTCCTACGAGCAGTACTTC.

This chain joins TRBV7-6 and TRBJ1-1; D perhaps matches TRBD1 (5 bases). The germline CDR1 and CDR2 sequences are SGHVS and FNYEAQ. V was clipped by 5 bases and J by 6 bases, with 16 bases between them. The CDR3 extends over 14 amino acids. The chain's CDR3 is CASSPRGGRSEAFF. CDR3 sequence (DNA): TGTGCCAGCAGCCCAAGGGGCGGGAGGTCTGAAGCTTTCTTT. The full variable domain, its missing parts supplied by reference TRBV7-6 and TRBJ1-1, is GAGVSQSPRYKVTKRGQDVALRCDPISGHVSLYWYRQALGQGPEFLTYFNYEAQQDKSGLPNDRFSAERPEGSISTLTIQRTEQRDSAMYRCASSPRGGRSEAFFGQGTRLTVV.

The chain uses TRBV6-5 and TRBJ2-3, with 9 bases matching TRBD1. Germline CDR1 and CDR2: MNHEY and SVGAGI. The CDR3 runs to 14 residues. The V gene end was trimmed by 6 bases and the J gene end by 5 bases; junction bases not matched to a gene: 6. The CDR3 protein is CASRWGQGIDTQYF. Written as DNA, the CDR3 is TGTGCCAGCAGATGGGGACAGGGTATAGATACGCAGTATTTT.

V usage is TRBV13 and J usage is TRBJ2-3; D is unclear. The CDR3 is 15 amino acids. CDR1 is PRHDT and CDR2 is FYEKMQ in the germline V gene (reference sequence). Trimming stripped 5 bases from V and 3 bases from J, with 15 bases between. The CDR3 DNA reads as TGTGCCAGCAGCCGCCGTGTCCAGACAACAGATACGCAGTATTTT. Its protein is CASSRRVQTTDTQYF.

The chain has TRBV6-2 or TRBV6-3 and TRBJ1-5; 12 bases map to TRBD1. CDR1 is MNHEY and CDR2 is SVGEGT in the germline V gene. This CDR3 has 20 residues. V lost 2 bases, J lost 2 bases, and 13 bases stayed unmatched. The CDR3 DNA reads TGTGCCAGCAGTTACCACGGGGACAGGGGGCGAAGTCTTGGCAATCAGCCCCAGCATTTT. The encoded protein is CASSYHGDRGRSLGNQPQHF.

The sample holds a few counts of this clone. V and J are TRBV7-3 and TRBJ2-1; TRBD1 matches at 8 bases. The CDR3 loop spans 15 amino acids. With V trimmed by 2 bases and J by 5 bases, 5 bases remained unmatched. Germline V gene lookup returns CDR1 SGHTA and CDR2 FQGTGA. DNA for the CDR3: TGTGCCAGCAGCTTAGCGGGACAGGAGGACAATGAGCAGTTCTTC. Its protein is CASSLAGQEDNEQFF.

The rearrangement uses TRBV7-2 and TRBJ1-1; tentative D call: TRBD1 (5 bases). V lost 5 bases, J lost 0 bases, and 16 bases lay in between. Germline V gene sequence: CDR1 SGHTA, CDR2 FQGNSA. This CDR3 has 16 residues. This CDR3 reads CASSHREDTLNTEAFF. The CDR3 DNA reads TGTGCCAGCAGCCATCGGGAGGACACTTTGAACACTGAAGCTTTCTTT.

A few counts support this clone. The chain carries TRBV7-9 and TRBJ2-3, with no clear D. CDR1 and CDR2 (germline): SEHNR, FQNEAQ (reference sequence). V was shortened by 5 bases and J by 3 bases, with 12 bases between the two germline ends. This CDR3 spans 14 amino acids. CDR3 in DNA: TGTGCCAGCAGCGACGGATCCGGGACAGATACGCAGTATTTT. Amino acids: CASSDGSGTDTQYF.

The rearrangement uses TRBV10-3 and TRBJ2-7; D is ambiguous. CDR1 is ENHRY, CDR2 SYGVKD, per germline. The CDR3 is 13 residues long. Trimming stripped 6 bases from V and 5 bases from J, with 14 bases between. CDR3 residues: CAIRTEQSDEQYF. CDR3 in DNA: TGTGCCATCAGGACCGAACAGTCGGACGAGCAGTACTTC.

The chain is built from TRBV24-1 and TRBJ1-2; D call uncertain. V lost 4 bases, J lost 5 bases, and 7 bases lay in between. Per the germline V gene, CDR1 is KGHDR and CDR2 is SFDVKD. The CDR3 spans 12 residues. In nucleotides, the CDR3 is TGTGCCACCAGTGACACCCTTTATGGCTACACCTTC. It yields the protein CATSDTLYGYTF.

The chain carries TRBV5-8 and TRBJ2-5; 8 positions match TRBD2. The CDR3 is 17 amino acids. Trimming at V came to 1 base and at J to 5 bases, leaving 13 bases not matched to a gene. Germline V gene data show CDR1 as SGHTS and CDR2 as YDEGEE. The CDR3 DNA sequence: TGTGCCAGCAGCTTGCCAGCGGGGGCGCATCGGGCCGAGACCCAGTACTTC. Amino acid sequence: CASSLPAGAHRAETQYF.

CDR3 in DNA: TGCAGCGTTGATGGCAGCTCGTCCTACAATGAGCAGTTCTTC. This gives the protein CSVDGSSSYNEQFF. The chain carries TRBV29-1 and TRBJ2-1; D gene ambiguous. The CDR3 length is 14 residues. CDR1 SQVTM and CDR2 ANQGSEA come from the germline V gene. The ends were cut back, 3 bases at V and 1 base at J, with 10 bases in the middle.

This clone was seen a single time. J is TRBJ2-3 and V is TRBV6-1, with 12 bases lining up with TRBD2. The CDR3 consists of 17 residues. V lost 4 bases, J lost 4 bases, and 9 bases stayed unmatched. The germline CDR1 and CDR2 sequences are MNHNS and SASEGT. CDR3 amino acids: CASSGGLAGGLPDTQYF. The CDR3 DNA reads TGTGCCAGCAGTGGGGGTCTAGCGGGAGGGTTACCAGATACGCAGTATTTT.

The chain combines TRBV20-1 with TRBJ2-2; 10 bases map to TRBD2. The CDR3 covers 14 residues. Losses at the gene ends were 3 bases for V and 5 bases for J; bases not matched to a gene: 3. In germline, CDR1 is DFQATT, CDR2 SNEGSKA (reference sequence). The CDR3 protein is CSASFSGGTGELFF. CDR3 DNA sequence: TGCAGTGCTAGTTTTAGCGGGGGGACCGGGGAGCTGTTTTTT.

The chain carries TRBV27 and TRBJ1-4, with TRBD1 matching 7 bases. The V segment lost 5 bases and the J segment 7 bases; nucleotides outside the gene matches: 16. This CDR3 has 17 amino acids. The germline gives CDR1 MNHEY, CDR2 SMNVEV (reference sequence). The CDR3 region has the DNA TGTGCCAGCAGTACCCGGGACAGAGGTACAGAGAGTGAAAAACTGTTTTTT. This codes for CASSTRDRGTESEKLFF.